A single sample is the source of the 9 T cell receptor beta chains below, sequenced in a study of post-analysis software for immune sequencing data. Unique molecular identifiers featured in each of the TCR beta cDNA libraries. Each CDR3 protein gets one entry after TCRdb re-called the PCR reads with MiXCR. The sample contains about 500,000 distinct CDR3 sequences, 40% to 55% of which appear only once. Study-level findings and limits: Patients had higher frequencies than controls of roughly five TRBV segments, including TRBV5-6, TRBV5-1 and TRBV20-1.

Their target antigens are unknown. The sequencing input was blood. The receptor set was obtained from a girl aged 5-17 years with multiple sclerosis.

This clonotype was counted a few times. The chain couples TRBV7-8 to TRBJ2-7; D is ambiguous. The CDR3 is made up of 13 amino acids. In germline, CDR1 is SGHVS, CDR2 FQNEAQ. Trimming took 0 bases from V and 3 from J, leaving 6 bases between them. CDR3 bases: TGTGCCAGCAGCTTAGCGTTCAGCTACGAGCAGTACTTC. This codes for CASSLAFSYEQYF.

V usage is TRBV7-9 and J usage is TRBJ2-7; D could derive from TRBD1 or TRBD2 (5 bases each). CDR1 is SEHNR and CDR2 is FQNEAQ in the germline V gene (reference sequence). With 6 bases removed from V and 1 base from J, the gap between germline ends came to 22 bases. The CDR3 totals 17 residues. CDR3 sequence (DNA): TGTGCCAGCAGTAAATATACCCCTGGGACGGAATCCTACGAGCAGTACTTC. Translation: CASSKYTPGTESYEQYF.

The chain links TRBV2 to TRBJ2-4; 8 bases align to TRBD2. CDR1 and CDR2 (germline): SNHLY, FYNNEI. The length of the CDR3 is 14 residues. V gave up 0 bases and J gave up 8 bases; unmatched junction bases: 3. The CDR3 region has the DNA TGTGCCAGCAGTGAAGCCTTCGGGGGGGACATTCAGTACTTC. Translated, it gives CASSEAFGGDIQYF.

This clonotype was observed a handful of times. The chain uses TRBV28 and TRBJ2-3; 7 bases agree with TRBD2. After removal of 5 bases from V and 2 bases from J, the junction contained 13 bases not matched to a gene. This CDR3 is built from 17 residues. Germline CDR1 is MDHEN and CDR2 is SYDVKM. In DNA form, the CDR3 reads TGTGCCAGCAGTGCACCGGGACTATCTTCCTCCACAGATACGCAGTATTTT. It is translated as CASSAPGLSSSTDTQYF.

V usage is TRBV12-3 or TRBV12-4 and J usage is TRBJ2-7; D call uncertain. The CDR3 extends over 12 amino acids. Trimming stripped 5 bases from V and 6 bases from J, with 11 bases between. CDR3 region: CASSPVGIEQYF. In DNA form, the CDR3 reads TGTGCCAGCAGTCCGGTTGGAATCGAGCAGTACTTC.

In this sample, this clonotype turned up many times. The chain couples TRBV28 to TRBJ1-2; tentatively, D is TRBD1 (6 bases). This CDR3 has 12 residues. Germline CDR1 MDHEN, CDR2 SYDVKM. The V and J ends lost 3 bases and 8 bases respectively, with 10 bases between them. The CDR3 DNA sequence: TGTGCCAGCAGTTTTTCAGGGGACGGCTACACCTTC. Translating it yields CASSFSGDGYTF.

The rearrangement links TRBV29-1 to TRBJ2-7; no reliable D call. This CDR3 has 15 residues. V shed 6 bases and J shed 5 bases, with 23 bases lying between them. The germline V gene encodes CDR1 SQVTM and CDR2 ANQGSEA. The CDR3 DNA sequence: TGCAGCGTCCAATCCACCCCCGTAGGTGTGGACGAGCAGTACTTC. The encoded protein is CSVQSTPVGVDEQYF.

The chain links TRBV28 to TRBJ1-5; D unresolved. This CDR3 is built from 14 residues. Trimming left V 0 bases short and J 7 bases short, with 10 bases between. Germline V CDR1 and CDR2: MDHEN, SYDVKM. DNA of the CDR3: TGTGCCAGCAGTTTATGGACCAAGAGGCAGCCCCAGCATTTT. Residues: CASSLWTKRQPQHF.

The chain recombines TRBV5-1 with TRBJ1-2; a weak D match, TRBD1 (6 bases). Germline V CDR1 and CDR2: SGHRS, YFSETQ. Trimming pared 0 bases from V and 8 bases from J, leaving 14 bases between. The CDR3 consists of 14 residues. The CDR3 coding sequence is TGCGCCAGCAGCTTGGATAGGGGGGCAAGCGGCTACACCTTC. This codes for CASSLDRGASGYTF.